The clone carrying this T cell receptor beta chain was recorded only once. Its antigen is not known. The sample is drawn from a study of vaccination and CD4 T cells after COVID-19. Study overall: The convalescents, six males and four females, included two who were Hispanic. Median draw time for post-COVID samples was 80 to 110 days post-diagnosis (range 35 to 161).

Cultured CD4+ T-cell DNA underwent Oncomine TCR Beta short-read sequencing. TCRdb analysed the PCR reads with MiXCR anew, one entry per CDR3 protein. The sample records 15,000 to 20,000 distinct CDR3 sequences, 29% being singletons. Points from the study as a whole: A relatively small number of convalescent patients were studied, and no early post-infection timepoints were included.

Treatment noted: roughly 10-day PBMC culture with coronavirus spike peptide pools or control peptides (ViraFEST assay). Germline-derived CDR1 and CDR2 are SGHTA and FQGNSA. Trimming stripped 2 bases from V and 4 bases from J, with 18 bases between. This CDR3 is built from 17 residues. Sequencing was performed on cultured CD4+ T cells from blood. This TCR was sampled from a human donor with COVID-19. The J gene is TRBJ1-3, the V gene TRBV7-2; no definite D call. CDR3 DNA sequence: TGTGCCAGCAGCTTAACTGGACGGACCTCTGGAGGAAACACCATATATTTT. Its protein product is CASSLTGRTSGGNTIYF.